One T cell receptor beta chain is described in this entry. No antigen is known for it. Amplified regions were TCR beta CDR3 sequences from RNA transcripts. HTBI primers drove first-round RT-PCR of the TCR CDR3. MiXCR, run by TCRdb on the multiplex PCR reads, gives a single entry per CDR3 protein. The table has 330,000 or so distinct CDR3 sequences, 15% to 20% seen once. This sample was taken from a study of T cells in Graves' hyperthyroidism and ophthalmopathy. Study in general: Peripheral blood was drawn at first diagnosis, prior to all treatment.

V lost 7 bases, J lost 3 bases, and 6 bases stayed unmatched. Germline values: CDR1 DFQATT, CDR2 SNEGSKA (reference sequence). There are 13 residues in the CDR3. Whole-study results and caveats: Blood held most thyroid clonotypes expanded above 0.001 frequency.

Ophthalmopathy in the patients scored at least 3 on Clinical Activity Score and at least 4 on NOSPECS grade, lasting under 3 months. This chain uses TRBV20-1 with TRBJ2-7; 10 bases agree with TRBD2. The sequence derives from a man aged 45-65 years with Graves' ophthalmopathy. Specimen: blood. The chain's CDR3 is CSVPTSGNYEQYF. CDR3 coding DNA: TGCAGTGTACCCACTAGCGGGAACTACGAGCAGTACTTC.